The TCR beta chain under discussion was sequenced for a study of cytomegalovirus exposure and HLA in healthy donors. Primers: 60 Vbeta forward and 13 Jbeta reverse. Authors' processing steps: Some 10 million of the 80 million or so unique TCR beta chains counted in a later analysis were shared. Only in-frame clones appear in the TCRdb table, and some are missing; sequencing was by immunoSEQ multiplex PCR. V and J calls and clone size are as listed in that table; D and trimming were resolved from the DNA. Here the sample spans around 110,000 clones, roughly three quarters being singletons. The CDR3 consists of 15 residues. Trimming shortened V by 5 bases and J by 1 base, and 13 bases separated the two germline ends. Germline assignment: CDR1 SGHTA and CDR2 FQGTGA.

V gene TRBV7-3 combines with J gene TRBJ2-3; tentative D call: TRBD2 (6 bases). The sequence came from a man under 40 in good health and CMV-seropositive. Specimen: PBMCs. This CDR3 reads CASSLLAERTDTQYF. Here the CDR3 DNA reads TGTGCCAGCAGCCTCTTAGCGGAGCGCACAGATACGCAGTATTTT.